This TCR beta chain was sequenced for a study of HIV-infected patients and healthy controls. There are a few counts of this clonotype. The junction had 10 bases not matched to a gene; V was cut back by 5 bases and J by 2 bases. Germline loops: CDR1 SEHNR, CDR2 FQNEAQ (reference sequence). CDR3 length: 16 residues. Each CDR3 protein is one row after TCRdb ran MiXCR on the 5' RACE reads. The table lists tens of thousands of distinct CDR3 sequences, about a sixth of them singletons. The sequence was obtained from a human donor in good health. Input material: CD4+ T cells from blood. The chain combines TRBV7-9 with TRBJ2-7; the match to TRBD2 covers 9 bases. CDR3 region: CASSPLRGGPTYEQYF. CDR3 DNA: TGTGCCAGCAGCCCCCTGCGGGGGGGCCCTACCTACGAGCAGTACTTC.